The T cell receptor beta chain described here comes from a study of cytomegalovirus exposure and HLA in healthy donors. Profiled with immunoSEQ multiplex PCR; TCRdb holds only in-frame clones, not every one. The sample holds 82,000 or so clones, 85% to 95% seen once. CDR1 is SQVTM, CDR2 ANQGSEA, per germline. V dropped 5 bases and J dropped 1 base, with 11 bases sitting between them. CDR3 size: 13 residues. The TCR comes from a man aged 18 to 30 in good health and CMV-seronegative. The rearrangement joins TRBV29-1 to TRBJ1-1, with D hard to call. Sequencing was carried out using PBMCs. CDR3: CSVKEQPNTEAFF. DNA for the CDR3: TGCAGCGTTAAGGAACAGCCGAACACTGAAGCTTTCTTT.